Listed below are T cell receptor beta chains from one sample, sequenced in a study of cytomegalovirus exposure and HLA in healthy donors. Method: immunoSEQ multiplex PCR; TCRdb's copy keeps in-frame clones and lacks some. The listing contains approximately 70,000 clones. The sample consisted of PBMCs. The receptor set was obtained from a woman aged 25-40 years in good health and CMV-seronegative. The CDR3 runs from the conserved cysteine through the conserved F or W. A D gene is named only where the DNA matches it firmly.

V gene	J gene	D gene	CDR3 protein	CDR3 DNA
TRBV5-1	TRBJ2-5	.	CASSLEAPQETQYF	TGCGCCAGCAGCTTAGAGGCACCGCAAGAGACCCAGTACTTC
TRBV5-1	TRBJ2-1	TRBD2	CASSPSGGAWNEQFF	TGCGCCAGCAGCCCTAGCGGGGGGGCGTGGAATGAGCAGTTCTTC
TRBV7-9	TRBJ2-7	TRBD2	CASSLVGGAYEQYF	TGTGCCAGCAGCTTAGTGGGGGGGGCCTACGAGCAGTACTTC
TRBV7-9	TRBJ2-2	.	CASSPVGAGELFF	TGTGCCAGCAGCCCGGTAGGGGCCGGGGAGCTGTTTTTT
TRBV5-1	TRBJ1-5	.	CASSLWGERDQPQHF	TGCGCCAGCAGCTTGTGGGGGGAGCGGGATCAGCCCCAGCATTTT
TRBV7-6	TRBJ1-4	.	CASSTDRSEKLFF	TGTGCCAGCAGCACGGACAGATCTGAAAAACTGTTTTTT
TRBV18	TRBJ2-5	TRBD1	CASSPGQGSETQYF	TGTGCCAGCTCACCAGGACAGGGGTCGGAGACCCAGTACTTC
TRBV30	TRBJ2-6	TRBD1	CASQSTGRSGANVLTF	TGTGCCTCCCAGTCGACAGGGAGATCTGGGGCCAACGTCCTGACTTTC
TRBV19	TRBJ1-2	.	CASSMNRVDGYTF	TGTGCCAGTAGTATGAACAGGGTCGATGGCTACACCTTC
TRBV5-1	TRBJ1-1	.	CASSLSRPNTEAFF	TGCGCCAGCAGCTTGAGCAGGCCGAACACTGAAGCTTTCTTT
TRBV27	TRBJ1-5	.	CASSFWRGGNQPQHF	TGTGCCAGCAGTTTTTGGAGGGGAGGCAATCAGCCCCAGCATTTT
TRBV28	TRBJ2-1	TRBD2	CASSPLGLAGVNEQFF	TGTGCCAGCAGCCCCTTGGGACTAGCGGGAGTCAATGAGCAGTTCTTC